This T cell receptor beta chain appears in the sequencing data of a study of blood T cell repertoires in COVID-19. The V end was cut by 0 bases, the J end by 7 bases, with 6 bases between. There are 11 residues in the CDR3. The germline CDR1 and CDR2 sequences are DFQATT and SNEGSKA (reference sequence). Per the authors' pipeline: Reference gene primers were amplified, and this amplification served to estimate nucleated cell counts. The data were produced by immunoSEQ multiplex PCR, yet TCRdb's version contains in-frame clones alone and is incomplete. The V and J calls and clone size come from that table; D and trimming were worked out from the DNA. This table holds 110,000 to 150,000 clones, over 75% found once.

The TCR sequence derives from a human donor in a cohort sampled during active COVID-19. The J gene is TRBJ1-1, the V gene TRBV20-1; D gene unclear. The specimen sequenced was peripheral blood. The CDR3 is CSARERYEAFF. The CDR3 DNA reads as TGCAGTGCTAGAGAACGGTATGAAGCTTTCTTT.